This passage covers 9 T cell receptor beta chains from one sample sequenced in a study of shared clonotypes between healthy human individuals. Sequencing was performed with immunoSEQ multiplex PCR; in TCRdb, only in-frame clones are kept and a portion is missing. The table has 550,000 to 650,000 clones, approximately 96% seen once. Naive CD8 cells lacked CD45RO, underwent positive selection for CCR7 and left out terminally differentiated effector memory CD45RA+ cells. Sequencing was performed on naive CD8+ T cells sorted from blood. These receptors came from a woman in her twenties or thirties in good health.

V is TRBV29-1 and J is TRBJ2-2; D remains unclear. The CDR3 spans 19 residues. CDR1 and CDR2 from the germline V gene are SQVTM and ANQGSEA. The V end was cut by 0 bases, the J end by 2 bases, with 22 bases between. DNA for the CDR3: TGCAGCGTTGAAGATACGCGTCTTCCTCTCGAGCGTAACACCGGGGAGCTGTTTTTT. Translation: CSVEDTRLPLERNTGELFF.

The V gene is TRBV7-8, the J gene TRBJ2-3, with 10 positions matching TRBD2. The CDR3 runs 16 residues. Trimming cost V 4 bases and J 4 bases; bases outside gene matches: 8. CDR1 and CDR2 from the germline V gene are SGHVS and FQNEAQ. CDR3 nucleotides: TGTGCCAGCAGCTCCCCGAGGAGCGGGAGGGCAGATACGCAGTATTTT. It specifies CASSSPRSGRADTQYF.

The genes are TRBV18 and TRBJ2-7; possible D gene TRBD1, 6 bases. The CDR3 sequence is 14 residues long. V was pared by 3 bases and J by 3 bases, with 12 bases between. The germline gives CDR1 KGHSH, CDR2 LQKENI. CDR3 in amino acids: CASSPQGQFYEQYF. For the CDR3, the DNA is TGTGCCAGCTCACCTCAAGGACAGTTCTACGAGCAGTACTTC. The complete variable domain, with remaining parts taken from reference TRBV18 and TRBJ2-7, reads NAGVMQNPRHLVRRRGQEARLRCSPMKGHSHVYWYRQLPEEGLKFMVYLQKENIIDESGMPKERFSAEFPKEGPSILRIQQVVRGDSAAYFCASSPQGQFYEQYFGPGTRLTVT.

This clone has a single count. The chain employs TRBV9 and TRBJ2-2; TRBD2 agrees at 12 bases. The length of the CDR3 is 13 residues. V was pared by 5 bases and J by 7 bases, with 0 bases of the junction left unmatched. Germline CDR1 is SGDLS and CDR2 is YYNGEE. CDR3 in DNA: TGTGCCAGCAGGACTAGCGGGAGCGGGGAGCTGTTTTTT. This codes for CASRTSGSGELFF.

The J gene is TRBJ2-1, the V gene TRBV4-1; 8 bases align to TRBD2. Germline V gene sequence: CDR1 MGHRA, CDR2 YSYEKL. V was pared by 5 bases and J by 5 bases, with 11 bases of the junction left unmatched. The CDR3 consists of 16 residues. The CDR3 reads CASSFSPGLVNNEQFF. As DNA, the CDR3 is TGCGCCAGCAGCTTCTCGCCGGGACTAGTGAACAATGAGCAGTTCTTC.

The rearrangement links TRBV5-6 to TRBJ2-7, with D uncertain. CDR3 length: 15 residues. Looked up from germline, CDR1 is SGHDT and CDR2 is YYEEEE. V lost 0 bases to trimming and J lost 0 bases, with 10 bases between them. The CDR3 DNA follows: TGTGCCAGCAGCTTGGGAGAATTCGGCTCCTACGAGCAGTACTTC. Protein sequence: CASSLGEFGSYEQYF. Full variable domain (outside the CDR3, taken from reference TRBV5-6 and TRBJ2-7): DAGVTQSPTHLIKTRGQQVTLRCSPKSGHDTVSWYQQALGQGPQFIFQYYEEEERQRGNFPDRFSGHQFPNYSSELNVNALLLGDSALYLCASSLGEFGSYEQYFGPGTRLTVT.

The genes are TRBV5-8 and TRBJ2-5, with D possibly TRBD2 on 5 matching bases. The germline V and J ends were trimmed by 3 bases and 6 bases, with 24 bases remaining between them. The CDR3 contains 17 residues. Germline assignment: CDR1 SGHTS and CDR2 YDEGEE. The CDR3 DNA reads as TGTGCCAGCAGCTCCCCCCTCGGTGAGGGTGCCCCCAAGACCCAGTACTTC. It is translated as CASSSPLGEGAPKTQYF.

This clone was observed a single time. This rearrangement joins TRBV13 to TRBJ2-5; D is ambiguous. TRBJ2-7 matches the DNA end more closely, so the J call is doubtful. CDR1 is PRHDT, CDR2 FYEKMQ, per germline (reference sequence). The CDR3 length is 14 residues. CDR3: CASSLSGSTYEQYF. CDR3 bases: TGTGCCAGCAGCTTATCGGGCTCAACCTACGAGCAGTACTTC.

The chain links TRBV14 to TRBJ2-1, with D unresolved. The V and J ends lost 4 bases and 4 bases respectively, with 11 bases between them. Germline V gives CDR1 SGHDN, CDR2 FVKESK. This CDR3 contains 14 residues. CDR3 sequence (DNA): TGTGCCAGCAGCCCCCTCGACGCATACAATGAGCAGTTCTTC. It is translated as CASSPLDAYNEQFF.